The 19 T cell receptor beta chains in this list originate from one sample, sequenced in a study of cytomegalovirus exposure and HLA in healthy donors. Primers included in the PCR were 60 Vbeta and 13 Jbeta primers. Repertoires were generated with immunoSEQ multiplex PCR, while TCRdb's copy carries only in-frame clones and drops some. The sample lists 100,000 to 150,000 clones, around 8.5% seen once, with around 5.5% in the top ten. Specimen: PBMCs. Receptor source: a man aged 35-49 years in good health and CMV-seronegative.

This clone appeared a few times. The rearrangement links TRBV7-9 to TRBJ1-5; D is unresolved. In germline, CDR1 is SEHNR, CDR2 FQNEAQ (reference sequence). This CDR3 contains 13 residues. Trimming stripped 1 base from V and 7 bases from J, with 8 bases between. The CDR3 bases are TGTGCCAGCAGCTTAGACGGGTACCAGCCCCAGCATTTT. Translation gives CASSLDGYQPQHF.

DNA for the CDR3: TGTGCCAGCAGCTTCAATTCCGGGAACAATCAGCCCCAGCATTTT. This gives the protein CASSFNSGNNQPQHF. This chain links TRBV7-2 with TRBJ1-5; D unresolved. CDR1 and CDR2 from the germline V gene are SGHTA and FQGNSA. The length of the CDR3 is 15 residues. V dropped 3 bases and J dropped 3 bases, with 12 bases sitting between them.

This clone was found a few times. The chain combines TRBV10-3 with TRBJ1-1; 8 bases fit TRBD1. The CDR3 is 14 residues long. Germline V lookup: CDR1 ENHRY, CDR2 SYGVKD. Trimming at V came to 6 bases and at J to 1 base, leaving 4 bases not matched to a gene. CDR3 amino acids: CAIRGTGENTEAFF. Written as DNA, the CDR3 is TGTGCCATCAGGGGGACAGGCGAGAACACTGAAGCTTTCTTT.

This chain uses TRBV6-1 with TRBJ1-3; D not certain. V was shortened by 3 bases and J by 3 bases, with 12 bases between the two germline ends. The CDR3 contains 15 residues. Germline CDR1 reads MNHNS; CDR2 reads SASEGT. In DNA, the CDR3 is TGTGCCAGCAGTGATCATGGGAGGGTTGGAAACACCATATATTTT. Protein product: CASSDHGRVGNTIYF.

This clone has just a few counts. V usage is TRBV7-9 and J usage is TRBJ1-1; no firm D call. The CDR3 covers 11 residues. V lost 5 bases to trimming and J lost 6 bases, with 7 bases between them. Germline CDR1 is SEHNR and CDR2 is FQNEAQ (reference sequence). CDR3 nucleotide sequence: TGTGCCAGCAGCCTGAGTTCTGAAGCTTTCTTT. This gives the protein CASSLSSEAFF.

The CDR3 protein is CAGTGSGANVLTF. In DNA form, the CDR3 reads TGTGCCGGGACAGGGAGCGGGGCCAACGTCCTGACTTTC. The chain employs TRBV2 and TRBJ2-6, with 9 nucleotides matching TRBD1. This CDR3 spans 13 amino acids. In germline, CDR1 is SNHLY, CDR2 FYNNEI. V gave up 11 bases and J gave up 4 bases; unmatched junction bases: 3.

The J gene is TRBJ2-1, the V gene TRBV18; the D gene is possibly TRBD2 (5 bases). This CDR3 spans 13 amino acids. In germline, CDR1 is KGHSH, CDR2 LQKENI. The V and J ends lost 6 bases and 9 bases respectively, with 15 bases between them. CDR3 sequence: CASSPPAGIEQFF. The CDR3 bases are TGTGCCAGCTCCCCTCCCGCGGGTATTGAGCAGTTCTTC.

The chain recombines TRBV5-4 with TRBJ2-7, with 9 bases aligning to TRBD1. There are 14 residues in the CDR3. The V gene's germline CDR1 is SGHNT and CDR2 YYREEE (reference sequence). Germline trimming cut 3 bases from V and 2 bases from J; bases unmatched to any gene: 3. The CDR3 DNA is TGTGCCAGCAGCTACGGACAGGGGACCTACGAGCAGTACTTC. This gives the protein CASSYGQGTYEQYF.

The CDR3 protein is CASSEGAVTEAFF. The CDR3 nucleotides read TGTGCCAGCAGCGAGGGGGCGGTCACTGAAGCTTTCTTT. The rearrangement uses TRBV2 and TRBJ1-1, with 7 bases identical to TRBD1. V shed 6 bases, J shed 4 bases, and the junction held 5 bases outside the gene matches. The CDR3 has 13 residues. Germline V gene data show CDR1 as SNHLY and CDR2 as FYNNEI.

CDR3 loop: CASSPNLGREAFF. CDR3 nucleotide sequence: TGCGCCAGCAGCCCCAACCTAGGGAGGGAGGCTTTCTTT. The rearrangement joins TRBV4-3 to TRBJ1-1; D unclear. Germline CDR1 reads LGHNA; CDR2 reads YSLEER. The CDR3 sequence is 13 residues long. V dropped 4 bases and J dropped 11 bases, with 17 bases sitting between them.

This clone has only a few counts. The rearrangement uses TRBV6-1 and TRBJ1-2, with D uncertain. The CDR3 spans 15 residues. V lost 2 bases and J lost 4, with 14 bases in between. Germline CDR1 MNHNS, CDR2 SASEGT. The CDR3 DNA sequence: TGTGCCAGCAGTGAAAGTATCGGTCCGGGCTATGGCTACACCTTC. Protein sequence: CASSESIGPGYGYTF.

This clone has more than one count but fewer than ten. The genes are TRBV2 and TRBJ1-6; D is unclear. Germline V gene data show CDR1 as SNHLY and CDR2 as FYNNEI. The CDR3 sequence is 13 residues long. V was cut by 11 bases and J by 1 base, with 9 bases left in between. DNA of the CDR3: TGTGCCGCGGGGATGTCCTATAATTCACCCCTCCACTTT. The encoded protein is CAAGMSYNSPLHF.

CDR3 nucleotide sequence: TGTGCCAGCAGTGCCTGGACTAGCGGGGGGTCCACCGGGGAGCTGTTTTTT. Protein: CASSAWTSGGSTGELFF. The V gene is TRBV6-1, the J gene TRBJ2-2; TRBD2 matches at 14 bases. CDR1 and CDR2 (germline): MNHNS, SASEGT. The junction had 5 bases not matched to a gene; V was cut back by 4 bases and J by 4 bases. This CDR3 spans 17 amino acids.

The J gene is TRBJ1-1, the V gene TRBV11-3, with D maybe TRBD1 (6 bases). From germline, CDR1 is SGHNT and CDR2 YENEEA. Trimming took 5 bases from V and 4 from J, leaving 14 bases between them. This CDR3 spans 14 amino acids. CDR3: CASSGGARGTEAFF. CDR3 coding DNA: TGTGCCAGCAGCGGGGGGGCGCGGGGCACTGAAGCTTTCTTT.

The V gene is TRBV2, the J gene TRBJ1-6, with unresolved D. The CDR3 sequence is 15 residues long. V was pared by 4 bases and J by 0 bases, with 7 bases between. Germline lookup yields CDR1 SNHLY and CDR2 FYNNEI. CDR3 loop: CASSVRSSYNSPLHF. The CDR3 DNA reads as TGTGCCAGCAGTGTCCGGAGCTCCTATAATTCACCCCTCCACTTT.

This sequence joins TRBV5-6 and TRBJ2-1, with a possible D match to TRBD2 (6 bases). V shed 4 bases and J shed 10 bases, with 9 bases lying between them. CDR1 SGHDT and CDR2 YYEEEE come from the germline V gene. This CDR3 has 11 amino acids. CDR3 in amino acids: CASSGGTEQFF. CDR3 nucleotide sequence: TGTGCCAGCAGCGGAGGGACCGAGCAGTTCTTC.

The chain carries TRBV2 and TRBJ2-5; 13 nucleotides line up with TRBD2. Unmatched junction bases numbered 8, after V lost 5 bases and J lost 2 bases. CDR1 and CDR2 (germline): SNHLY, FYNNEI. CDR3 size: 17 residues. The CDR3 is CASSLLAGGGLQETQYF. In DNA form, the CDR3 reads TGTGCCAGCAGTTTACTAGCGGGGGGGGGCCTTCAAGAGACCCAGTACTTC.

The genes are TRBV29-1 and TRBJ1-1; D may be TRBD1 (5 bases). Germline lookup yields CDR1 SQVTM and CDR2 ANQGSEA. Trimming pared 7 bases from V and 1 base from J, leaving 10 bases between. CDR3 length: 12 residues. The CDR3 loop reads CSAKTGNTEAFF. Written as DNA, the CDR3 is TGCAGCGCAAAAACAGGGAACACTGAAGCTTTCTTT.

This clone was detected only a few times. This chain connects TRBV5-6 to TRBJ2-7; 12 bases are a match to TRBD1. The CDR3 totals 15 residues. Germline lookup yields CDR1 SGHDT and CDR2 YYEEEE. The ends lost 4 bases at V and 3 bases at J; junction bases unmatched: 5. CDR3 region: CASSPGTGGGYEQYF. As DNA, the CDR3 is TGTGCCAGCAGCCCCGGGACAGGGGGCGGCTACGAGCAGTACTTC.